This entry describes one T cell receptor beta chain. Deletions cut 6 bases from V and 0 bases from J, with 12 bases between. The germline V gene has CDR1 LNHNV and CDR2 YYDKDF (reference sequence). The CDR3 has 14 residues. Per the original data handling: Scientists estimated how many nucleated cells there were by amplifying reference gene primers. The data were produced by immunoSEQ multiplex PCR, yet TCRdb's version contains in-frame clones alone and is incomplete. D and trimming were read from the DNA, whereas the V and J calls and clone size are those reported in that table. The sample carries 150,000 to 200,000 clones, roughly 80% recorded once. The data were obtained in a study of blood T cell repertoires in COVID-19. Study-wide context: Sites across the United States, Italy and Spain contributed samples from acute and convalescent COVID-19. From T cells, B-cell-depleted T cells, or PBMCs came the material, which was cDNA or gDNA.

Seattle patient enrollment occurred during active infection, with longitudinal follow-up thereafter. The chain is built from TRBV15 and TRBJ2-7; D is unclear. The origin of this receptor is a woman between 40 and 50 years old with COVID-19, enrolled during active disease. Sequenced sample: peripheral blood. The CDR3 nucleotides are TGTGCCACCAGGCTTGCTTACAGCTCCTACGAGCAGTACGTC. It yields the protein CATRLAYSSYEQYV.